Here is one TCR beta chain with its context. Its specificity is unknown. V lost 6 bases and J 0 bases, leaving 11 bases between the germline ends. This CDR3 has 14 amino acids. CDR1 and CDR2 from the germline V gene are MNHNS and SASEGT. This sample is part of a study of OX40 agonist ivuxolimab in advanced cancers. As for the study in general: With a range of roughly 23 to 79, age averaged approximately 54 years, and about 83% were male. About 40% of patients had received prior checkpoint inhibitor therapy.

Autoimmune disease history or systemic immunosuppression led to patient exclusion. Profiled with immunoSEQ multiplex PCR; TCRdb holds only in-frame clones, not every one. This table holds some 57,000 clones, approximately 90% found once. Study-wide results and caveats: The study found that CD8+ T cells averaged more expanded clones than CD4+.

The chain links TRBV6-1 to TRBJ1-1; possibly TRBD1 for D (5 bases). The sequencing here drew on CD4+ or CD8+ T cells sorted from blood, taken in a trial of the OX40 agonist ivuxolimab. The TCR was taken from an adult with an advanced solid tumor such as melanoma, head and neck, liver or kidney cancer. For the CDR3, the DNA is TGTGCCAGCAGATGGGGCAGTATGAACACTGAAGCTTTCTTT. Its protein product is CASRWGSMNTEAFF.